A selection of T cell receptor beta chains follows, all from one sample in a study of blood T cell repertoires in COVID-19. Method: immunoSEQ multiplex PCR; TCRdb's copy keeps in-frame clones and lacks some. The table lists 140,000 or so clones, under 90% of them singletons, with 8.2% in the top ten. Input material: peripheral blood. The receptors derive from a human donor in a cohort sampled during active COVID-19. The CDR3 runs from the conserved cysteine through the conserved F or W. D genes are given only for firm matches. Size tells how often a clone was seen (once, few, many) or the class of an expanded clone, and some rows leave it out.

v_call: TRBV7-2
d_call: -
clone_size: -
j_call: TRBJ2-1
cdr3_nt: TGTGCCAGCAGCTTAGGCCTTGCGTCCACCTACAATGAGCAGTTCTTC
cdr3_aa: CASSLGLASTYNEQFF

v_call: TRBV27
d_call: TRBD1
clone_size: few
j_call: TRBJ2-3
cdr3_nt: TGTGCCAGCAGCCCGGACAGGCCTAAGAGTGGGCAGTATTTT
cdr3_aa: CASSPDRPKSGQYF

v_call: TRBV7-8
d_call: -
clone_size: -
j_call: TRBJ2-3
cdr3_nt: TGTGCCAGCGAGGTTAGTTGGACAGATACGCAGTATTTT
cdr3_aa: CASEVSWTDTQYF

v_call: TRBV11-2
d_call: -
clone_size: few
j_call: TRBJ2-1
cdr3_nt: TGTGCCAGCAGCAGGGAGCGGCTACTCAATGAGCAGTTCTTC
cdr3_aa: CASSRERLLNEQFF

v_call: TRBV4-3
d_call: TRBD2
clone_size: -
j_call: TRBJ2-3
cdr3_nt: TGCGCCAGCAGCCCCGGAGCGGGAGGAGGAACAGATACGCAGTATTTT
cdr3_aa: CASSPGAGGGTDTQYF

v_call: TRBV6-5
d_call: TRBD1
clone_size: once
j_call: TRBJ2-5
cdr3_nt: TGTGCCAGCAGTTACCCGGACAGGGGGAGGGAGACCCAGTACTTC
cdr3_aa: CASSYPDRGRETQYF

v_call: TRBV28
d_call: TRBD1
clone_size: -
j_call: TRBJ2-7
cdr3_nt: TGTGCCAGCACTCCGGGACAGTCCTACGAGCAGTACTTC
cdr3_aa: CASTPGQSYEQYF

v_call: TRBV6-1
d_call: -
clone_size: -
j_call: TRBJ2-7
cdr3_nt: TGTGCCAGCAGTGAGGTTGGGCAGGGGGGAGCCGAGCAGTACTTC
cdr3_aa: CASSEVGQGGAEQYF

v_call: TRBV15
d_call: TRBD2
clone_size: -
j_call: TRBJ2-1
cdr3_nt: TGTGCCACAATGCAGGGGACCAGCGGGAGAGCGGGCTCCTACAATGAGCAGTTCTTC
cdr3_aa: CATMQGTSGRAGSYNEQFF

v_call: TRBV6-6
d_call: TRBD2
clone_size: once
j_call: TRBJ2-7
cdr3_nt: TGTGCCAGCAGTTCCCGGGGAGCGGGAGGATCCTACGAGCAGTACTTC
cdr3_aa: CASSSRGAGGSYEQYF

v_call: TRBV28
d_call: TRBD1
clone_size: once
j_call: TRBJ1-1
cdr3_nt: TGTGCCAGCAGTCGGGACAGGGGGCGCCGATTCACTGAAGCTTTCTTT
cdr3_aa: CASSRDRGRRFTEAFF